The 14 T cell receptor beta chains presented below share a single source sample, sequenced in a study of blood T cell repertoires in COVID-19. Repertoires were generated with immunoSEQ multiplex PCR, while TCRdb's copy carries only in-frame clones and drops some. The profile shows over 140,000 clones, about three quarters of them singletons. Specimen: peripheral blood. All receptors derive from a woman older than 75 with active or convalescent COVID-19.

The J gene is TRBJ2-1, the V gene TRBV11-3; D remains unclear. The germline V gene encodes CDR1 SGHNT and CDR2 YENEEA. The length of the CDR3 is 12 residues. Trimming took 5 bases from V and 3 from J, leaving 5 bases between them. The CDR3 protein is CASSTRYNEQFF. The CDR3 coding sequence is TGTGCCAGCAGCACTCGCTACAATGAGCAGTTCTTC. Looking up the rest from reference TRBV11-3 and TRBJ2-1 gives the full variable domain: EAGVVQSPRYKIIEKKQPVAFWCNPISGHNTLYWYLQNLGQGPELLIRYENEEAVDDSQLPKDRFSAERLKGVDSTLKIQPAELGDSAVYLCASSTRYNEQFFGPGTRLTVL.

The genes are TRBV7-9 and TRBJ2-1; the match to TRBD2 covers 13 bases. V shed 0 bases, J shed 4 bases, and the junction held 3 bases outside the gene matches. The CDR3 totals 17 residues. Germline CDR1 and CDR2: SEHNR and FQNEAQ (reference sequence). The CDR3 region is CASSLALAGGPYNEQFF. The DNA for the CDR3 is TGTGCCAGCAGCTTAGCACTAGCGGGGGGGCCTTACAATGAGCAGTTCTTC.

The CDR3 coding sequence is TGCGCCAGCAGCTTGCCCGGCGGGCAAGAGGAGACCCAGTACTTC. Translation: CASSLPGGQEETQYF. The chain links TRBV5-1 to TRBJ2-5, with a possible D match to TRBD2 (5 bases). The CDR3 extends over 15 amino acids. In germline, CDR1 is SGHRS, CDR2 YFSETQ. The V end lost 1 base, the J end lost 5 bases, and 15 bases lay between the germline ends.

The CDR3 region has the DNA TGTGCCAGCAGCCCGCGGCGGCGGGAGAGGCGCACAGATACGCAGTATTTT. Translation: CASSPRRRERRTDTQYF. The J gene is TRBJ2-3, the V gene TRBV7-2; 7 bases line up with TRBD2. Germline lookup yields CDR1 SGHTA and CDR2 FQGNSA. The CDR3 totals 17 residues. Unmatched junction bases numbered 12, after V lost 5 bases and J lost 1 base.

Regarding this clone: The identical CDR3 is also encoded by other nucleotide sequences in the sample. The chain is built from TRBV19 and TRBJ1-4, with TRBD1 matching over 8 bases. The CDR3 consists of 15 residues. Germline CDR1 is LNHDA and CDR2 is SQIVND (reference sequence). V lost 8 bases and J lost 0; bases outside the gene matches: 5. CDR3 region: CASSLGQATNEKLFF. The CDR3 bases are TGTGCCAGTTCTCTGGGACAGGCAACTAATGAAAAACTGTTTTTT.

V gene TRBV7-9 combines with J gene TRBJ1-1; perhaps TRBD1 as D (5 bases). CDR1 and CDR2 (germline): SEHNR, FQNEAQ (reference sequence). The CDR3 spans 16 residues. V lost 8 bases and J 0 bases, leaving 19 bases between the germline ends. This chain's CDR3 is CASALPPGGMNTEAFF. The DNA of the CDR3 is TGTGCCAGCGCATTACCCCCTGGGGGGATGAACACTGAAGCTTTCTTT.

The genes are TRBV19 and TRBJ1-5; TRBD1 matches 8 bases. In germline, CDR1 is LNHDA, CDR2 SQIVND (reference sequence). J gave up 3 bases and V 5 bases, and 6 bases lay outside the gene matches. The CDR3 totals 15 residues. The chain's CDR3 is CASSPGQVFNQPQHF. CDR3 nucleotides: TGTGCCAGTAGTCCGGGACAGGTATTCAATCAGCCCCAGCATTTT.

J is TRBJ1-4 and V is TRBV6-5; 9 bases are shared with TRBD1. CDR3 size: 14 residues. J was trimmed by 0 bases and V by 11 bases; bases with no gene match: 4. The germline gives CDR1 MNHEY, CDR2 SVGAGI. Here the CDR3 reads CAVQGAATNEKLFF. For the CDR3, the DNA is TGTGCCGTACAGGGGGCGGCAACTAATGAAAAACTGTTTTTT.

This clone showed up just once. The gene calls are TRBV7-9 and TRBJ1-4; D not certain. Germline V gene data show CDR1 as SEHNR and CDR2 as FQNEAQ (reference sequence). This CDR3 region has 12 residues. Deletions cut 4 bases from V and 3 bases from J, with 3 bases between. The chain's CDR3 is CASSSPNEKLFF. For the CDR3, the DNA is TGTGCCAGCAGCTCTCCTAATGAAAAACTGTTTTTT. Full variable domain (remainder filled in from reference TRBV7-9 and TRBJ1-4): DTGVSQNPRHKITKRGQNVTFRCDPISEHNRLYWYRQTLGQGPEFLTYFQNEAQLEKSRLLSDRFSAERPKGSFSTLEIQRTEQGDSAMYLCASSSPNEKLFFGSGTQLSVL.

J is TRBJ1-1 and V is TRBV2; D may be TRBD1 (6 bases). The germline gives CDR1 SNHLY, CDR2 FYNNEI. The CDR3 spans 12 residues. Between the trimmed V and J ends, which lost 7 bases and 6 bases, there was a span of 12 bases. CDR3 protein: CASIRGFPEAFF. CDR3 DNA: TGTGCCAGCATCAGGGGATTCCCTGAAGCTTTCTTT. Full variable domain (rest looked up from reference TRBV2 and TRBJ1-1): EPEVTQTPSHQVTQMGQEVILRCVPISNHLYFYWYRQILGQKVEFLVSFYNNEISEKSEIFDDQFSVERPDGSNFTLKIRSTKLEDSAMYFCASIRGFPEAFFGQGTRLTVV.

CDR3 bases: TGTGCCAGTACCCAGACAGTCCGGAGCTCCTATAATTCACCCCTCCACTTT. Translating it yields CASTQTVRSSYNSPLHF. The chain carries TRBV19 and TRBJ1-6, with a weak D call TRBD1 (5 bases). Germline CDR1 and CDR2: LNHDA and SQIVND (reference sequence). The CDR3 has 17 residues. V lost 7 bases and J 0 bases, leaving 16 bases between the germline ends. Full variable domain (rest looked up from reference TRBV19 and TRBJ1-6): DGGITQSPKYLFRKEGQNVTLSCEQNLNHDAMYWYRQDPGQGLRLIYYSQIVNDFQKGDIAEGYSVSREKKESFPLTVTSAQKNPTAFYLCASTQTVRSSYNSPLHFGNGTRLTVT.

The chain carries TRBV10-2 and TRBJ2-7, with TRBD1 matching 10 bases. Germline V gives CDR1 WSHSY, CDR2 SAAADI. Losses at the gene ends were 4 bases for V and 6 bases for J; bases not matched to a gene: 6. This CDR3 region has 14 residues. CDR3 DNA sequence: TGCGCCAGCAGTGCTACCGGGACAGGGGCCGAGCAGTACTTC. Protein sequence: CASSATGTGAEQYF.

This CDR3 reads CASSEQGKLGQPQHF. CDR3 bases: TGTGCCAGCAGTGAACAGGGGAAGTTGGGTCAGCCCCAGCATTTT. This chain connects TRBV6-1 to TRBJ1-5; TRBD1 is a possible D gene (6 bases). The germline V gene encodes CDR1 MNHNS and CDR2 SASEGT. The CDR3 consists of 15 residues. V lost 2 bases and J lost 6, with 14 bases in between.

Here the CDR3 DNA reads TGTGCCACCAGTGAGGTCGGGGGTACTAATCAGCCCCAGCATTTT. Translating gives CATSEVGGTNQPQHF. This chain joins TRBV24-1 and TRBJ1-5, with D tentatively TRBD1 (5 bases). The germline V and J ends were trimmed by 4 bases and 4 bases, with 13 bases remaining between them. Germline V lookup: CDR1 KGHDR, CDR2 SFDVKD. This CDR3 spans 15 amino acids.